This T cell receptor (beta chain) was documented in a study of cytomegalovirus exposure and HLA in healthy donors (dated by TCRdb to 2016 to 2017). Context from the whole study: An earlier analysis of some 550 of the donors reported 250 to 350 Gb of sequence data and 120 million or so unique TCR beta sequences from around 200 million T cells. Genome-wide SNP genotypes for about 55% of the roughly 670 donors were used in a later genetic analysis, which treated that subset as a discovery cohort. Rather than drawing on any new phenotypic data, the later analysis identified candidate immune exposures from TCR beta sequences and the way those sequences occurred across donors. On average, roughly 240,000 unique TCR beta nucleotide sequences were sequenced per donor among several hundred genotyped donors of the cohort, with approximately 18% of those sequences being non-productive. Typing coverage differed by locus: A, B, C, DRB1 and DQB1 were typed in about 629-630 donors, DQA1 in about 500, DPA1 in approximately 600, and DPB1 in 450 to 490. An earlier analysis of approximately 630 of the donors applied high-throughput TCR beta sequencing to assess whether each TCR beta V gene segment acted as functional or pseudogenic. To study patterns of TCR occurrence, a later analysis re-analyzed previously published TCR beta repertoires from 600 to 750 donors and added high-resolution HLA genotyping. The genetic ancestry cluster associated with self-reported Caucasian donors included approximately 85% of the roughly 400 genotyped donors. Class I and class II HLA loci were covered by the typing at four-digit resolution. The T cell repertoires of 666 subjects were profiled by immunosequencing and related to cytomegalovirus serostatus. Along with the 666-subject first cohort, a separate validation cohort of around 110 different subjects was used. Donor age, sex, ethnicity and CMV serostatus were compiled alongside the repertoire data. Roughly 5 DR-DQ haplotypes were handled as single units for association and clustering, since linkage in the cohort was strong. The study aimed to test whether cataloging public T cell receptors could reveal signatures of past pathogen exposure. The study combined high-throughput TCR immunosequencing, statistical association of individual TCRs with disease status, and machine learning to predict cytomegalovirus infection status. About 310 gigabases of sequencing data and 70 million to 85 million unique TCR sequences were included in an early release covering about 620 HLA-typed donors. All discovery cohort repertoires had been generated on a single sequencing platform.

The cohort comprised 550 to 700 healthy bone marrow donors. All cohort members were sampled while nominally healthy, although unrecorded immune exposures were likely present. The donor was CMV seropositive and belonged to the group of 250 to 300 seropositive cohort members. Every donor gave a peripheral blood sample, and the peripheral blood mononuclear cells from that sample were used for TCR beta sequencing. The Qiagen DNeasy Blood Extraction Kit was used to extract genomic DNA from the blood cell samples. Its CDR3 holds 12 amino acids, cysteine through phenylalanine. The entry retains the CDR3 DNA only, 36 bases that are in frame from base 1. According to the germline V gene, CDR1 reads SGDLS and CDR2 reads YYNGEE. The germline ends are 6 bases apart after V is trimmed by 0 bases and J by 6 bases. Library prep was done by the immunoSEQ multiplex PCR assay. For the multiplex PCR, a mixture combining 60 forward primers for TCR Vbeta segments and 13 reverse primers for TCR Jbeta segments was used. The CDR3 region of rearranged TCR beta genes was amplified from genomic DNA with a multiplex PCR assay. The Illumina HiSeq System was used to sequence the amplified TCR beta libraries as 87-base-pair reads. The paper's data handling went like this. Across the 670 or so repertoires, a later analysis counted tens of millions of unique TCR beta chains, approximately 10 million of which were shared by at least two donors. Raw reads were error-corrected and collapsed into unique sequences by a nearest-neighbor algorithm in which closely related sequences were merged to remove PCR and sequencing errors. To assign V, D and J gene segments, CDR3 sequences were aligned to IMGT reference sequences. For a sequence to be retained, a match of at least six nucleotides was required to both a V gene segment and a J gene segment. A rearrangement counted as productive if the CDR3 had no stop codons and remained in frame with V and J, and every other rearrangement counted as non-productive. CDR3 was defined according to IMGT convention as the region running from the second conserved V-encoded cysteine to the conserved J-encoded phenylalanine. The earlier analysis of some 550 of the donors excluded any sequence lacking an unambiguous match to a single V gene segment. In an earlier analysis of approximately 560 of the donors, a V segment was called functional when productive rearrangements were above 56.7%, and segregating when the standard deviation between donors exceeded 5%. A statistical classification framework was developed to diagnose cytomegalovirus status using the catalog of TCR beta chain sequences. V and J gene assignment, in a later analysis, came from comparing TCR nucleotide sequences with IMGT/GENE-DB human TR gene sequences. The TCRdist pipeline was used in a later analysis to assign CDR3 sequences and most-parsimonious VDJ recombination scenarios. In a later analysis, every TCR beta chain was defined by the combination of its CDR3 amino acid sequence and its V-gene family, and reads without a unique V-gene family were dropped. A later analysis removed 592 highly shared, low-generation-probability nucleotide sequences to deal with suspected cross-contamination and a sequencing artifact. In a later analysis, a clonal expansion index for each public chain was calculated from normalized within-repertoire ranks of inferred template counts. A later analysis computed generation probabilities with a VDJ recombination model fitted to out-of-frame rearrangements, and checked the results against IGoR. In a later analysis, hypergeometric tests were used to score TCR-TCR, TCR-HLA and TCR-CMV co-occurrence, with a repertoire-size bias correction applied to TCR pairs. A later analysis estimated false discovery rates by permuting HLA or CMV assignments 20 times. In a later analysis, co-occurring TCRs were grouped using DBSCAN, with TCRdist sequence similarity added in when clustering inside HLA-allele-positive subsets. Repertoires with fewer than 30,000 or more than 120,000 public chains were left out of co-occurrence clustering, as were about 5 repertoires with anomalous nucleotide sharing. TCRdb retrieved this table from immuneACCESS and kept in-frame rearrangements only. Not all clones are present; in checked studies, unresolved V genes account for under half, and no reason is known for the remainder. That table supplies the V and J calls and clone size; D and trimming were determined from the DNA. Across this sample there are some 150,000 clones, with roughly four fifths seen only once. The ten top clones hold approximately 1.5% of the sample.

As to this clone: The clone's antigen remains unknown. No much larger clonotype is one base removed from it; base qualities were not supplied.

The investigation overall reported the following: Only TCR beta chains were sequenced in this cohort, and the absence of alpha or paired-chain data limited detectable features. In a later genetic analysis, fewer N-insertions in productive TCRs were reported among donors in an Asian-associated ancestry cluster than the approximately 670-donor mean. Some IMGT-functional V segments, including TRBV6-2 and TRBV6-3, could not be distinguished by the 87-base-pair reads and were therefore excluded. A later analysis reported that several top co-occurrence clusters appeared linked to parvovirus B19, influenza, CMV and Epstein-Barr virus. When HLA alleles, especially DR and DQ, strongly co-occurred, attributing TCR associations to individual alleles was difficult. A later genetic analysis associated a missense DCLRE1C variant with V-gene and J-gene trimming of TCR beta chains, and an independent cohort replicated the association. In the study, around 160 TCR beta chains were listed as associated with cytomegalovirus. In a later analysis, HLA-associated TCR beta chains were found to be more clonally expanded and to have lower generation probabilities than equally common non-associated chains. In a later analysis, TCR association rates were found to vary across HLA loci, with the most associated TCRs seen for DRB1 alleles and the fewest for HLA-C alleles. HLA typing was unavailable for some donors at each locus, so association tests used only the typed subset. The classifier was reported to diagnose cytomegalovirus status with high specificity and sensitivity in both the original and validation cohorts. Immune exposure information for the cohort was limited to CMV serostatus. According to a later analysis, most CMV-associated TCR beta chains appeared to be HLA-restricted, and the HLA associations seemed to be driven largely by CMV exposure. Presence/absence analyses assumed roughly uniform sequencing depth across donors, an assumption that may not hold. A further reported finding was that TCR beta sequences accurately predicted the HLA-A and HLA-B alleles for most subjects in the first cohort. Most TCR sequences were seen in very few donors, while some public TCRs were found in many individuals. Roughly 15 rarely observed V segments, including chromosome 9 orphons, were excluded from the earlier analysis of some 590 of the donors because counts were too low. The authors suggested that the approach could potentially be extended to other disease states and immunological phenotypes. The sequencing pipeline was judged likely to have produced a cluster of highly shared sequence variants as a technical artifact. A later analysis associated 17,000 or so TCR beta sequences with specific HLA alleles at a false discovery rate of 0.05. Correlated functional status among segregating V segments might reflect linkage disequilibrium, but an unknown experimental factor could not be ruled out. In an earlier analysis of some 540 of the donors, most TCR beta V segments appeared in productive rearrangements about 87% or about 30% of the time, broadly matching IMGT annotations. In vitro tests confirmed that a few of the cytomegalovirus-associated TCR beta chains recognize cytomegalovirus antigens.

This receptor was obtained from a man aged 25 to 40 in good health and CMV-seropositive. The V and J genes are TRBV9 and TRBJ1-2; no D gene is confidently identified. Sequences were obtained from PBMCs. CDR3 protein: CASSVDHDGYTF. The bases are TGTGCCAGCAGCGTAGATCATGATGGCTACACCTTC. Beyond the CDR3, the reference TRBV9 and TRBJ1-2 genes provide the residues; the full variable domain reads: DSGVTQTPKHLITATGQRVTLRCSPRSGDLSVYWYQQSLDQGLQFLIQYYNGEERAKGNILERFSAQQFPDLHSELNLSSLELGDSALYFCASSVDHDGYTFGSGTRLTVV.